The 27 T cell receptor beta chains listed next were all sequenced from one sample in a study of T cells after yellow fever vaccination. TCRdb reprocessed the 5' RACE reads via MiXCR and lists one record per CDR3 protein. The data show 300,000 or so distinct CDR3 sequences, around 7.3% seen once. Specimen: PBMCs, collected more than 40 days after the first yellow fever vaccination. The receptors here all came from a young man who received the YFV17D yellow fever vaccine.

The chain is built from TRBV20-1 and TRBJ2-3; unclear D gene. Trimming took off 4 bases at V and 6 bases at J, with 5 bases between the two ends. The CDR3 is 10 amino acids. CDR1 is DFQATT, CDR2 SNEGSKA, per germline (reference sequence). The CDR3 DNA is TGCAGTGCTAAGACGGATACGCAGTATTTT. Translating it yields CSAKTDTQYF.

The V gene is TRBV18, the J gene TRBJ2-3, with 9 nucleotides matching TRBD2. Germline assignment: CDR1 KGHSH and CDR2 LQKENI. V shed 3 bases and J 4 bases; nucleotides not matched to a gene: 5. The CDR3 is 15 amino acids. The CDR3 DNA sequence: TGTGCCAGCTCACCTTCGGCGGGGGGGCCAGATACGCAGTATTTT. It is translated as CASSPSAGGPDTQYF.

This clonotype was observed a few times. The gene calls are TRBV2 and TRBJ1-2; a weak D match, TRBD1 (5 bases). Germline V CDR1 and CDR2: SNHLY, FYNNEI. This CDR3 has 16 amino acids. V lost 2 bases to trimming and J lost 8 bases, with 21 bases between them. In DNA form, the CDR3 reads TGTGCCAGCAGTGAATTGGAACAGGATGGGCTCCAAGGCTACACCTTC. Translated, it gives CASSELEQDGLQGYTF.

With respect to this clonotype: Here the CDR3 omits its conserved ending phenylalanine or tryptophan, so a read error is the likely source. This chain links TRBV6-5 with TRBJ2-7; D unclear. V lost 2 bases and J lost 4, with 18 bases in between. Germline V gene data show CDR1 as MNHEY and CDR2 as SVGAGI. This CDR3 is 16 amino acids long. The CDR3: CASSYTLDALRYEQYL. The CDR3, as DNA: TGTGCCAGCAGTTACACTCTCGACGCTCTCCGGTACGAGCAGTACCTC.

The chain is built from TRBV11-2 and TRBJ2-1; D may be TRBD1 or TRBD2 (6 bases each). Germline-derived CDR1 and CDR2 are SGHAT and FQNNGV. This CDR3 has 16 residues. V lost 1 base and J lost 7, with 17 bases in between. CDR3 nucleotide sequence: TGTGCCAGCAGCTTAGCGGGGGCCAGTCCCCAAAATGAGCAGTTCTTC. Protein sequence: CASSLAGASPQNEQFF.

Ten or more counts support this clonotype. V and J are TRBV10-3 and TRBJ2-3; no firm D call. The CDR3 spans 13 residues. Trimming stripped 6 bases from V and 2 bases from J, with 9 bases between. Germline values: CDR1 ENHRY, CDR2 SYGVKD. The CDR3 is CAISPPNTDTQYF. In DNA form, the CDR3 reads TGTGCCATCAGCCCTCCCAACACAGATACGCAGTATTTT.

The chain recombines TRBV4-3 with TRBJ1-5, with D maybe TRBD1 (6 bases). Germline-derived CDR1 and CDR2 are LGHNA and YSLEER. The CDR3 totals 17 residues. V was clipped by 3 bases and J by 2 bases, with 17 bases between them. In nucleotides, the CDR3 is TGCGCCAGCAGCCAGGGCCCGGGGGGCGGCGGCAATCAGCCCCAGCATTTT. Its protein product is CASSQGPGGGGNQPQHF.

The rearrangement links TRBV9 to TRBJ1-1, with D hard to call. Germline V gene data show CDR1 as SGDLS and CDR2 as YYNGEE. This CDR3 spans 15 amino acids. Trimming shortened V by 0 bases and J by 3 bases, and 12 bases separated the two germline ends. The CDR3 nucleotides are TGTGCCAGCAGCGTAGCCGGGCTAGGGTACACTGAAGCTTTCTTT. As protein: CASSVAGLGYTEAFF.

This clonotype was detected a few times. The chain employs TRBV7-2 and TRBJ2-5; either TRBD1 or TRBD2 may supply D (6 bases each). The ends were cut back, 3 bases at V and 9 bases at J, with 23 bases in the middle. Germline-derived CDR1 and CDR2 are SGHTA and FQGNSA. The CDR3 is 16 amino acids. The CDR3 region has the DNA TGTGCCAGCAGCTTCGACTTCGGACTACCGCAGGGGCCCCAGTACTTC. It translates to CASSFDFGLPQGPQYF. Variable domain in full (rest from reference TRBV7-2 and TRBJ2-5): GAGVSQSPSNKVTEKGKDVELRCDPISGHTALYWYRQSLGQGLEFLIYFQGNSAPDKSGLPSDRFSAERTGGSVSTLTIQRTQQEDSAVYLCASSFDFGLPQGPQYFGPGTRLLVL.

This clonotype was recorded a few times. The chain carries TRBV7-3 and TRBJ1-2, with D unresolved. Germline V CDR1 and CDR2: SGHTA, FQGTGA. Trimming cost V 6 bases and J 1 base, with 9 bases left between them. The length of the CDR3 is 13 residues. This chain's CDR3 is CASRVDHNYGYTF. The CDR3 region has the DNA TGTGCCAGCAGGGTTGATCATAACTATGGCTACACCTTC.

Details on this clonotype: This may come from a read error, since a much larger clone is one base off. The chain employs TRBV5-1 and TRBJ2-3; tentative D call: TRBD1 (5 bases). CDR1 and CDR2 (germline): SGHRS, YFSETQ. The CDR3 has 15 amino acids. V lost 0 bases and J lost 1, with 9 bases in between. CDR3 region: CASSLGATGTDTQYF. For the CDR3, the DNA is TGCGCCAGCAGCTTGGGGGCGACAGGCACAGATACGCAGTATTTT. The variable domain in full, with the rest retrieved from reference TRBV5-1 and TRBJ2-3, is KAGVTQTPRYLIKTRGQQVTLSCSPISGHRSVSWYQQTPGQGLQFLFEYFSETQRNKGNFPGRFSGRQFSNSRSEMNVSTLELGDSALYLCASSLGATGTDTQYFGPGTRLTVL.

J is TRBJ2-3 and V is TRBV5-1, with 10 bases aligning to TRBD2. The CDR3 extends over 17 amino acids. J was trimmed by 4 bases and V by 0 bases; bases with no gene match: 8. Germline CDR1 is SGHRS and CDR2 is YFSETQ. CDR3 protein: CASSLGVAGGRADTQYF. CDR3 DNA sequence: TGCGCCAGCAGCTTGGGCGTAGCGGGGGGCAGGGCAGATACGCAGTATTTT.

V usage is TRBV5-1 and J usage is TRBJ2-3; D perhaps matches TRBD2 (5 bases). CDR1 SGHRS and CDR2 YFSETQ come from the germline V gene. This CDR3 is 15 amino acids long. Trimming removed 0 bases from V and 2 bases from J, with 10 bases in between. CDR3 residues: CASSLVPGYTDTQYF. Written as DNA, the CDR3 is TGCGCCAGCAGCTTGGTTCCGGGGTACACAGATACGCAGTATTTT.

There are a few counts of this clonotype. DNA for the CDR3: TGTGCCAGCAGCTTAATGACAGGGGCTAACTATGGCTACACCTTC. It specifies CASSLMTGANYGYTF. The chain uses TRBV7-2 and TRBJ1-2; 8 bases agree with TRBD1. The CDR3 contains 15 residues. From germline, CDR1 is SGHTA and CDR2 FQGNSA. J lost 0 bases, V lost 2 bases, and 2 bases had no gene match.

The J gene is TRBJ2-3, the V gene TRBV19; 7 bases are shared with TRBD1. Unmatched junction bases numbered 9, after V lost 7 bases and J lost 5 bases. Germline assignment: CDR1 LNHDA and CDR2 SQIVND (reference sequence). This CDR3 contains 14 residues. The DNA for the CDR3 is TGTGCCAGTACCCCATCCGGGGACAGAGATACGCAGTATTTT. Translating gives CASTPSGDRDTQYF.

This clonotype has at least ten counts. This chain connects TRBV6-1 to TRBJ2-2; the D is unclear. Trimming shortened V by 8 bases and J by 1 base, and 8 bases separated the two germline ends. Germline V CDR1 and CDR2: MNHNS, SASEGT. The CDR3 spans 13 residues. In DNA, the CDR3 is TGTGCCAGCGGACGTCAGAACACCGGGGAGCTGTTTTTT. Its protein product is CASGRQNTGELFF.

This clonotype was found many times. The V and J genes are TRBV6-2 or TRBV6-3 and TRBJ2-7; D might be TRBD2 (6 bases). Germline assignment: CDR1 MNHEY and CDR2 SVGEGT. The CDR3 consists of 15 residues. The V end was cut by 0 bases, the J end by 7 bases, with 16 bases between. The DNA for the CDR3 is TGTGCCAGCAGTTACTCTACCGTTCGCCGGGGGGAGCAGTACTTC. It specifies CASSYSTVRRGEQYF.

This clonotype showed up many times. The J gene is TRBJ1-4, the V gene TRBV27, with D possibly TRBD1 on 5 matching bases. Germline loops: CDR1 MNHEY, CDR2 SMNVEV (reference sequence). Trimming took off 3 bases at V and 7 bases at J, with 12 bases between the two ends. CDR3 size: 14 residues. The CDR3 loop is CASSFSGIAEKLFF. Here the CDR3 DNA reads TGTGCCAGCAGTTTCTCAGGGATTGCTGAAAAACTGTTTTTT. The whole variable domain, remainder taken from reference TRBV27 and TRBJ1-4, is EAQVTQNPRYLITVTGKKLTVTCSQNMNHEYMSWYRQDPGLGLRQIYYSMNVEVTDKGDVPEGYKVSRKEKRNFPLILESPSPNQTSLYFCASSFSGIAEKLFFGSGTQLSVL.

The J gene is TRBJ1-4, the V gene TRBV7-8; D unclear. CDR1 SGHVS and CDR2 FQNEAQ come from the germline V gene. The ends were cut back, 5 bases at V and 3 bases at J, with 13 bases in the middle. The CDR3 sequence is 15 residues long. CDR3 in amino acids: CASSHQRLPNEKLFF. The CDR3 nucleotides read TGTGCCAGCAGCCACCAGAGGCTCCCTAATGAAAAACTGTTTTTT.

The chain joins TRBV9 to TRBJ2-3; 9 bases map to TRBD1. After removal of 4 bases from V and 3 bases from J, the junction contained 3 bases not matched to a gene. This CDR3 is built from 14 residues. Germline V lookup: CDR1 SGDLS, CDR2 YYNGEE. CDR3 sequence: CASSRDRVTDTQYF. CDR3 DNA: TGTGCCAGCAGCCGGGACAGGGTAACAGATACGCAGTATTTT.

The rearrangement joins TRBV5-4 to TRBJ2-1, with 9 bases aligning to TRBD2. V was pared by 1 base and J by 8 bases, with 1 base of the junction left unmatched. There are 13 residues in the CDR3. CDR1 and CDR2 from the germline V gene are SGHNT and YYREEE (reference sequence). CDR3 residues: CASSLSSGDEQFF. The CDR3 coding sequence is TGTGCCAGCAGCTTGTCTAGCGGGGATGAGCAGTTCTTC.

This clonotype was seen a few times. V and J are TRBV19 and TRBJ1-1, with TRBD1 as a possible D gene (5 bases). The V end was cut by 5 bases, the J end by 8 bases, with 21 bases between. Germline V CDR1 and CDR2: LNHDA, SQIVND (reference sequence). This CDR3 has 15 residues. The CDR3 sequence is CASSPAGTLLFEAFF. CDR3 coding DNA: TGTGCCAGTAGTCCTGCAGGGACGCTGCTTTTCGAAGCTTTCTTT.

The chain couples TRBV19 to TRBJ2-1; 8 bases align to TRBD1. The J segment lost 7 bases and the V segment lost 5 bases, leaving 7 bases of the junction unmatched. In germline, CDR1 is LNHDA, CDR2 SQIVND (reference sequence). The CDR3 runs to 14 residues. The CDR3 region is CASSLDRERNEQFF. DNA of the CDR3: TGTGCCAGTAGTCTGGACAGGGAACGGAATGAGCAGTTCTTC. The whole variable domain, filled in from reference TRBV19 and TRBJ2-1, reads DGGITQSPKYLFRKEGQNVTLSCEQNLNHDAMYWYRQDPGQGLRLIYYSQIVNDFQKGDIAEGYSVSREKKESFPLTVTSAQKNPTAFYLCASSLDRERNEQFFGPGTRLTVL.

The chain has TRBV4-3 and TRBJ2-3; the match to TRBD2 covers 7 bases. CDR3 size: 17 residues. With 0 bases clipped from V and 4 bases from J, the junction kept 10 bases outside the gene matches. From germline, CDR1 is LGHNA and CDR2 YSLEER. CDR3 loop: CASSQDGRAGRPDTQYF. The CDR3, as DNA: TGCGCCAGCAGCCAAGACGGGCGAGCGGGGAGGCCAGATACGCAGTATTTT.

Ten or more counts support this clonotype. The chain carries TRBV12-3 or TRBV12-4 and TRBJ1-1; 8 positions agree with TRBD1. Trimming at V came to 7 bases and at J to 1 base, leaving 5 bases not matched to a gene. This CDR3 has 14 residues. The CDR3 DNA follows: TGTGCCAGCATTGGAGGACAGGGGAACACTGAAGCTTTCTTT. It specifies CASIGGQGNTEAFF.

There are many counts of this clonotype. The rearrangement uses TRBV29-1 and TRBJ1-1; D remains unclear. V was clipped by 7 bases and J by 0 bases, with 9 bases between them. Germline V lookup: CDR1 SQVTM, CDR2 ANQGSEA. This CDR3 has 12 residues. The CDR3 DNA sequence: TGCAGCGCAGGATGGGTGAACACTGAAGCTTTCTTT. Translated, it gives CSAGWVNTEAFF.

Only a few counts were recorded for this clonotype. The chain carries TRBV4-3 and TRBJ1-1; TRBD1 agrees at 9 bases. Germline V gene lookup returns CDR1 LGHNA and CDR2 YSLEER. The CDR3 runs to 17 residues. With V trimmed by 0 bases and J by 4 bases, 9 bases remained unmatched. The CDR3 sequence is CASSQESRTGEGTEAFF. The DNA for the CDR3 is TGCGCCAGCAGCCAAGAGTCCCGGACAGGGGAAGGCACTGAAGCTTTCTTT.